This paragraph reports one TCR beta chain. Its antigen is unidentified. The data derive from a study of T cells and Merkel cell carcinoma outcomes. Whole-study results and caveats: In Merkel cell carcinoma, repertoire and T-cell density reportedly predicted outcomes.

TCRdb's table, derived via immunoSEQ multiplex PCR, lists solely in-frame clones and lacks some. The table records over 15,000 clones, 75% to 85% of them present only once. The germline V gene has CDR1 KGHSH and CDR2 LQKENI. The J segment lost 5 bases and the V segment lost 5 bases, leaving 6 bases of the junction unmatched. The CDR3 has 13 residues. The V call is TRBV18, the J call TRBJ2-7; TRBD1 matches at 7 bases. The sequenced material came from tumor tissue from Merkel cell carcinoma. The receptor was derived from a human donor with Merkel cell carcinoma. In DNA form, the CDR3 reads TGTGCCAGCTCATACGACAGGGTGAACGAGCAGTACTTC. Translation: CASSYDRVNEQYF.